The clone carrying this T cell receptor beta chain came up many times. The antigen is not known. This entry comes from a study of T cells in Graves' hyperthyroidism and ophthalmopathy. In the study overall: Blood was drawn when the patient was first diagnosed and still untreated. Whole-study findings and limits: Patients with ophthalmopathy were separated from those with stable hyperthyroidism by a 13 V-J model.

This CDR3 is built from 16 residues. V lost 1 base and J 4 bases, leaving 16 bases between the germline ends. Germline loops: CDR1 SGHTA, CDR2 FQGNSA. Sampled blood dates from first hyperthyroidism diagnosis, and it precedes any ophthalmopathy symptoms. A roughly 9.3 ml volume of fresh peripheral blood provided the PBMCs. The TCR beta CDR3 regions underwent amplification using RNA transcripts as the source. A set of HTBI primers served as the primers for a first-round RT-PCR of the TCR CDR3. TCRdb redid the calling of the multiplex PCR reads with MiXCR, one entry per CDR3 protein. This table has around 280,000 distinct CDR3 sequences, about an eighth appearing once.

The sample comprised blood. The sequence was collected from a woman in her thirties with Graves' hyperthyroidism that later progressed to Graves' ophthalmopathy. The chain couples TRBV7-2 to TRBJ1-2; possibly TRBD1 for D (6 bases). CDR3 sequence (DNA): TGTGCCAGCAGCTTAGGGGAGGGGGACGGAATCTATGGCTACACCTTC. Translating it yields CASSLGEGDGIYGYTF. Looking up the rest from reference TRBV7-2 and TRBJ1-2 gives the full variable domain: GAGVSQSPSNKVTEKGKDVELRCDPISGHTALYWYRQSLGQGLEFLIYFQGNSAPDKSGLPSDRFSAERTGGSVSTLTIQRTQQEDSAVYLCASSLGEGDGIYGYTFGSGTRLTVV.